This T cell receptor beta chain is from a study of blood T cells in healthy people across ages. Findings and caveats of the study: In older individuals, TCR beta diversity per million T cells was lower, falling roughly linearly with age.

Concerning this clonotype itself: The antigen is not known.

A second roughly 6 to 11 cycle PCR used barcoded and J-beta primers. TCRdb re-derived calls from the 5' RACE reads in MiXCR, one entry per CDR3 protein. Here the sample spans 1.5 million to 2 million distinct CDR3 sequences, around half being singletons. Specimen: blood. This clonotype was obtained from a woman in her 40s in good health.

CDR3: CASSESVPGTQYF. The CDR3 DNA is TGTGCCAGCAGTGAATCCGTCCCGGGGACCCAGTACTTC. This chain joins TRBV6-5 and TRBJ2-5, with unresolved D. Looked up from germline, CDR1 is MNHEY and CDR2 is SVGAGI. CDR3 length: 13 residues. V was clipped by 5 bases and J by 7 bases, with 14 bases between them.